This is a list of T cell receptor beta chains from one sample in a study of T cells in Graves' hyperthyroidism and ophthalmopathy. TCRdb ran MiXCR on the multiplex PCR reads and lists one entry per CDR3 protein. The sample carries 450,000 to 650,000 distinct CDR3 sequences, 14% recorded once. The specimen sequenced was blood. Receptors were obtained from a woman younger than 30 with Graves' ophthalmopathy. Each CDR3 is given with its conserved first and last residue. A D gene is named only where the DNA matches it firmly. Only some rows state a clone size, as once, few, many or a class for expanded clones.

d_gene: -; abundance: -; j_gene: TRBJ1-4; v_gene: TRBV6-1; CDR3nt: TGTGCCAGCAAGGGGGGTGTACGGAATGAAAAACTGTTTTTT; CDR3aa: CASKGGVRNEKLFF
d_gene: -; abundance: many; j_gene: TRBJ1-1; v_gene: TRBV19; CDR3nt: TGTGCCAGTAGTAGTATGTCAATGAACACTGAAGCTTTCTTT; CDR3aa: CASSSMSMNTEAFF
d_gene: -; abundance: -; j_gene: TRBJ1-5; v_gene: TRBV27; CDR3nt: TGTGCCAGCAGTTCCAAGGGGAATCAGCCCCAGCATTTT; CDR3aa: CASSSKGNQPQHF
d_gene: TRBD2; abundance: many; j_gene: TRBJ2-3; v_gene: TRBV12-3/TRBV12-4; CDR3nt: TGTGCCAGCAGTTTAGGCACTAGCGGGGCTAGCACAGATACGCAGTATTTT; CDR3aa: CASSLGTSGASTDTQYF
d_gene: TRBD1; abundance: many; j_gene: TRBJ1-2; v_gene: TRBV5-8; CDR3nt: TGTGCCAGCAGCTCCCTCGGGACAGGATACAACTATGGCTACACCTTC; CDR3aa: CASSSLGTGYNYGYTF
d_gene: TRBD1; abundance: many; j_gene: TRBJ2-1; v_gene: TRBV12-3/TRBV12-4; CDR3nt: TGTGCCAGCAGTTTGGACAGGGGCGAATACAATGAGCAGTTCTTC; CDR3aa: CASSLDRGEYNEQFF
d_gene: -; abundance: many; j_gene: TRBJ2-4; v_gene: TRBV12-3/TRBV12-4; CDR3nt: TGTGCCAGCAGTCCCTTCGGAGGCATTCAGTACTTC; CDR3aa: CASSPFGGIQYF
d_gene: TRBD2; abundance: many; j_gene: TRBJ2-1; v_gene: TRBV6-1; CDR3nt: TGTGCCAGCAGTGACCCGGGACTAGCGGGAGCGTCCTACAATGAGCAGTTCTTC; CDR3aa: CASSDPGLAGASYNEQFF
d_gene: TRBD2; abundance: many; j_gene: TRBJ2-1; v_gene: TRBV6-1; CDR3nt: TGTGCCAGCAGTTACTCATGGACTAGCGGCAATGAGCAGTTCTTC; CDR3aa: CASSYSWTSGNEQFF
d_gene: -; abundance: many; j_gene: TRBJ2-3; v_gene: TRBV7-8; CDR3nt: TGTGCCAGCAGCCAACTGGGGGGTGGCACAGATACGCAGTATTTT; CDR3aa: CASSQLGGGTDTQYF
d_gene: TRBD2; abundance: many; j_gene: TRBJ2-1; v_gene: TRBV11-1; CDR3nt: TGTGCCAGCAGCCTCAGCATAGCGGGAGCCGGTGAGCAGTTCTTC; CDR3aa: CASSLSIAGAGEQFF
d_gene: -; abundance: many; j_gene: TRBJ1-2; v_gene: TRBV30; CDR3nt: TGTGCCTACTTAAGGCCTAACTATGGCTACACCTTC; CDR3aa: CAYLRPNYGYTF
d_gene: -; abundance: -; j_gene: TRBJ1-1; v_gene: TRBV7-9; CDR3nt: TGTGCCAGCAGCTCATCCGAGGGTATGACTGAAGCTTTCTTT; CDR3aa: CASSSSEGMTEAFF
d_gene: TRBD2; abundance: -; j_gene: TRBJ2-7; v_gene: TRBV11-2; CDR3nt: TGTGCCAGCAGCACTCGACTAGCGGGAGCCTACTACGAGCAGTACTTC; CDR3aa: CASSTRLAGAYYEQYF
d_gene: TRBD2; abundance: -; j_gene: TRBJ2-3; v_gene: TRBV30; CDR3nt: TGTGCCTGGAGTATTGGACTAGTTTCAGATACGCAGTATTTT; CDR3aa: CAWSIGLVSDTQYF
d_gene: -; abundance: -; j_gene: TRBJ1-5; v_gene: TRBV19; CDR3nt: TGTGCCAGTAGTCTCGATAAGAATCGGGGCCCCCGCCGGCATCAGCCCCAGCATTTT; CDR3aa: CASSLDKNRGPRRHQPQHF
d_gene: -; abundance: many; j_gene: TRBJ1-1; v_gene: TRBV11-2; CDR3nt: TGTGCCAGCAGCGCATCACTCAGGGGCCCAAGGACTGAAGCTTTCTTT; CDR3aa: CASSASLRGPRTEAFF
d_gene: -; abundance: few; j_gene: TRBJ2-1; v_gene: TRBV6-2/TRBV6-3; CDR3nt: TGTGCCAGCAGTTACTCGGCGACGGGGCTAGGTCCCCAAGCCAATGAGCAGTTCTTC; CDR3aa: CASSYSATGLGPQANEQFF
d_gene: -; abundance: few; j_gene: TRBJ1-4; v_gene: TRBV19; CDR3nt: TGTGCCAGTAGTATCGCCGCCCGGGCGGTTTACGAAAAACTGTTTTTT; CDR3aa: CASSIAARAVYEKLFF
d_gene: TRBD1; abundance: many; j_gene: TRBJ1-2; v_gene: TRBV9; CDR3nt: TGTGCCAGCAGCTTCCGGACAGGGTCGGATGGCTACACCTTC; CDR3aa: CASSFRTGSDGYTF
d_gene: TRBD1; abundance: few; j_gene: TRBJ1-2; v_gene: TRBV5-1; CDR3nt: TGCGCCAGCAGCCAAGGACAGGCGCTCTATGGCTACACCTTC; CDR3aa: CASSQGQALYGYTF
d_gene: TRBD2; abundance: -; j_gene: TRBJ2-2; v_gene: TRBV27; CDR3nt: TGTGCCAGCAGTAGTAGGACTAGCGGGGCCGGGGAGCTGTTTTTT; CDR3aa: CASSSRTSGAGELFF
d_gene: TRBD1; abundance: many; j_gene: TRBJ1-2; v_gene: TRBV2; CDR3nt: TGTGCCAGCAGTGAATCACAGGGGAACTATGGCTACACCTTC; CDR3aa: CASSESQGNYGYTF
d_gene: -; abundance: -; j_gene: TRBJ2-3; v_gene: TRBV5-1; CDR3nt: TGCGCCAGCAGCGCCAGAACTAGCCACACAGATACGCAGTATTTT; CDR3aa: CASSARTSHTDTQYF
d_gene: -; abundance: -; j_gene: TRBJ2-2; v_gene: TRBV7-8; CDR3nt: TGTGCCAGCAGTTTCCTACCGGGGGGCGTGTGGTCTAGCGCGAACACCGGGGAGCTGTTTTTT; CDR3aa: CASSFLPGGVWSSANTGELFF
d_gene: -; abundance: many; j_gene: TRBJ2-5; v_gene: TRBV6-1; CDR3nt: TGTGCCAGCAGTGAAGTGCCCACCCATCAGTACTTC; CDR3aa: CASSEVPTHQYF
d_gene: -; abundance: -; j_gene: TRBJ1-1; v_gene: TRBV29-1; CDR3nt: TGCAGCGTTCCCCGCGGTACTGAAGCTTTCTTT; CDR3aa: CSVPRGTEAFF
d_gene: -; abundance: -; j_gene: TRBJ1-4; v_gene: TRBV27; CDR3nt: TGTGCCAGCACCATGGGACCCGCACCAACTAATGAAAAACTGTTTTTT; CDR3aa: CASTMGPAPTNEKLFF
d_gene: -; abundance: many; j_gene: TRBJ2-7; v_gene: TRBV18; CDR3nt: TGTGCCAGCTCACCCCGACACGCCACGTGGAGCGAGCAGTACTTC; CDR3aa: CASSPRHATWSEQYF
d_gene: TRBD2; abundance: many; j_gene: TRBJ2-3; v_gene: TRBV6-1; CDR3nt: TGTGCCAGCAGTTGGACTAGCGGGAGACAGAGGAGCACAGATACGCAGTATTTT; CDR3aa: CASSWTSGRQRSTDTQYF
d_gene: TRBD2; abundance: many; j_gene: TRBJ2-3; v_gene: TRBV2; CDR3nt: TGTGCCAGCAGTGGACTAGCGGCGCTGGATGCGCAGTATTTT; CDR3aa: CASSGLAALDAQYF
d_gene: -; abundance: many; j_gene: TRBJ1-1; v_gene: TRBV27; CDR3nt: TGTGCCAGCGGTCCGAGGATTGAAGCTTTCTTT; CDR3aa: CASGPRIEAFF